This entry lists 5 T cell receptor beta chains sequenced from one sample in a study of T cell responses to AZD1222 COVID-19 vaccine. Sequencing was performed with immunoSEQ multiplex PCR; in TCRdb, only in-frame clones are kept and a portion is missing. The sample yields about 150,000 clones, 75% to 90% seen once. The sample consisted of peripheral blood, taken after recovery from COVID-19. These receptors all come from an adult who had recovered from COVID-19.

The genes are TRBV7-9 and TRBJ2-7, with 11 bases fitting TRBD1. Germline V CDR1 and CDR2: SEHNR, FQNEAQ (reference sequence). The CDR3 has 14 amino acids. V gave up 3 bases and J gave up 7 bases; unmatched junction bases: 5. CDR3 DNA sequence: TGTGCCAGCAGCTTCCGGGACAGGGGGAGAGAGCAGTACTTC. Its protein is CASSFRDRGREQYF.

This rearrangement joins TRBV19 to TRBJ2-7; TRBD1 aligns across 8 bases. The trim removed 4 bases at V and 0 bases at J, leaving 2 bases unmatched. CDR3 length equals 14 residues. CDR1 and CDR2 (germline): LNHDA, SQIVND (reference sequence). CDR3 coding DNA: TGTGCCAGTAGTAATACAGGGGGCTCCTACGAGCAGTACTTC. Translated: CASSNTGGSYEQYF.

The V and J genes are TRBV14 and TRBJ1-6, with TRBD1 matching over 10 bases. V dropped 3 bases and J dropped 7; count of bases not matched to a gene: 3. This CDR3 is built from 15 residues. Germline loops: CDR1 SGHDN, CDR2 FVKESK. The CDR3 protein is CASSHRGQGNSPLHF. CDR3 DNA sequence: TGTGCCAGCAGCCATAGGGGACAGGGGAATTCACCCCTCCACTTT.

This chain joins TRBV7-9 and TRBJ2-1, with 10 bases aligning to TRBD2. The CDR3 has 15 residues. Germline loops: CDR1 SEHNR, CDR2 FQNEAQ (reference sequence). With V trimmed by 5 bases and J by 4 bases, 5 bases remained unmatched. The DNA for the CDR3 is TGTGCCAGCAGCCCAACTAGCGGGACGTACAATGAGCAGTTCTTC. This gives the protein CASSPTSGTYNEQFF.

The CDR3 DNA sequence: TGTGCCAGCAGCTTAGAGGGGCGAGAGACCGGGGAGCTGTTTTTT. Translated, it gives CASSLEGRETGELFF. This chain uses TRBV7-2 with TRBJ2-2; D possibly corresponds to TRBD1 (5 bases). V was shortened by 1 base and J by 5 bases, with 11 bases between the two germline ends. Germline CDR1 SGHTA, CDR2 FQGNSA. This CDR3 region has 15 residues.